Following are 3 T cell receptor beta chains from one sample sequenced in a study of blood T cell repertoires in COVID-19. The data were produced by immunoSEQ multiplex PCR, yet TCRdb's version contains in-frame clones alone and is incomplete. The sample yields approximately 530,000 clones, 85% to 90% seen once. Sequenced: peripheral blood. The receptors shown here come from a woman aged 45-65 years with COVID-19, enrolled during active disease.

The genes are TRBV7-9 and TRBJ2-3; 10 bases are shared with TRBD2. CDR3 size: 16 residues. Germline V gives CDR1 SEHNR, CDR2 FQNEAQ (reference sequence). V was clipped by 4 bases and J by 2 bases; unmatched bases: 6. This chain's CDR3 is CASSSPLAGTTDTQYF. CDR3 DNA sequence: TGTGCCAGCAGCTCCCCACTAGCGGGGACCACAGATACGCAGTATTTT.

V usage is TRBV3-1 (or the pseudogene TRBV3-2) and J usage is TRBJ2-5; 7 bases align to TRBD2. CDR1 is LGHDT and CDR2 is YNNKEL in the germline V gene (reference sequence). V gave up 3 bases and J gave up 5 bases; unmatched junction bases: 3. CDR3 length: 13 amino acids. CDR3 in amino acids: CASSHGEGETQYF. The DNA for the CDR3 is TGTGCCAGCAGCCATGGGGAGGGGGAGACCCAGTACTTC.

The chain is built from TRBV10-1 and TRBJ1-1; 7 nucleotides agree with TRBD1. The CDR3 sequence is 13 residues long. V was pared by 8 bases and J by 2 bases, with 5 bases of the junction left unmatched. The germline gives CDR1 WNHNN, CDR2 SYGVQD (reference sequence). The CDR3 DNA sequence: TGCGCCAGCCGAACAGGGGTTAACACTGAAGCTTTCTTT. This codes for CASRTGVNTEAFF.